This T cell receptor (beta chain) was sequenced during a study of cytomegalovirus exposure and HLA in healthy donors. The study's findings and limits: Previously analyzed data showed that most TCR beta V segments were productive at a frequency of about 90% or about 30%.

The study ran its PCR with 60 Vbeta and 13 Jbeta primers. The table came from immunoSEQ multiplex PCR; TCRdb's copy has only in-frame clones and leaves some out. The sample includes approximately 140,000 clones. Note on this clone: The target antigen is unknown. In the same sample, other DNA sequences code for this CDR3.

The donors (healthy individuals) were bone marrow donors. V shed 4 bases, J shed 5 bases, and the junction held 5 bases outside the gene matches. The CDR3 extends over 14 amino acids. Per germline, CDR1 SGHTA and CDR2 FQGTGA. The sample consisted of PBMCs. This chain joins TRBV7-3 and TRBJ2-5, with TRBD1 identical over 9 bases. This receptor was identified in a man in his forties in good health and CMV-seronegative. Here the CDR3 reads CASSSTGGRETQYF. In nucleotides, the CDR3 is TGTGCCAGCAGCTCAACAGGGGGCCGCGAGACCCAGTACTTC.